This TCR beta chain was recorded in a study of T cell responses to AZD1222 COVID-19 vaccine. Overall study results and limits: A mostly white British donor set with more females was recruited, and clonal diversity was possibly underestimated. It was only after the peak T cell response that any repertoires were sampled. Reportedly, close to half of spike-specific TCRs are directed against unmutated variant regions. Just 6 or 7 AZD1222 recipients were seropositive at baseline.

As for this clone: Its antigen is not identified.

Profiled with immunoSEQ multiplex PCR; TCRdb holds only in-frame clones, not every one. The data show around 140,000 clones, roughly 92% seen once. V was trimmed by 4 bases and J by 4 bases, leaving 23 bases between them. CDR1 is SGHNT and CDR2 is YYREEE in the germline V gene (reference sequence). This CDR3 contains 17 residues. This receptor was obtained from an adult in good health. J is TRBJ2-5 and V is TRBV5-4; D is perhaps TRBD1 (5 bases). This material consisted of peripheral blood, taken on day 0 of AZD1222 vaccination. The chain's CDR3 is CASSKGPSGAGRETQYF. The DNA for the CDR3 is TGTGCCAGCAGCAAGGGGCCCTCCGGCGCAGGAAGAGAGACCCAGTACTTC.